Shown below are 20 T cell receptor beta chains from a single sample sequenced in a study of metastatic and nonmetastatic thyroid tumors. No treatment of any kind had been given to any patient before thyroid surgery. With MiXCR, TCRdb called clones anew from the PCR reads. This table has 30,000 to 40,000 clones, about 40% appearing once. Source material: tumor tissue. The origin of the receptors is a female donor with papillary thyroid cancer or a benign thyroid nodule (not recorded which). Some clones in this sample may be carry-over from other donors' samples.

This chain connects TRBV7-3 to TRBJ2-2; 11 bases match TRBD2. Losses at the gene ends were 6 bases for V and 5 bases for J; bases not matched to a gene: 5. CDR1 SGHTA and CDR2 FQGTGA come from the germline V gene. This CDR3 is built from 15 residues. The DNA of the CDR3 is TGTGCCAGCAGAACCCTAGCGGGGGGTACCGGGGAGCTGTTTTTT. Protein sequence: CASRTLAGGTGELFF.

This clone has a handful of counts. The chain's CDR3 is CASSLEGSGGTDTQYF. CDR3 DNA sequence: TGCGCCAGCAGCTTGGAGGGTAGCGGGGGCACAGATACGCAGTATTTT. The chain combines TRBV5-1 with TRBJ2-3; 8 bases map to TRBD2. The V gene end was trimmed by 0 bases and the J gene end by 1 base; junction bases not matched to a gene: 4. Looked up from germline, CDR1 is SGHRS and CDR2 is YFSETQ. This CDR3 region has 16 residues. Full variable domain (outside the CDR3, taken from reference TRBV5-1 and TRBJ2-3): KAGVTQTPRYLIKTRGQQVTLSCSPISGHRSVSWYQQTPGQGLQFLFEYFSETQRNKGNFPGRFSGRQFSNSRSEMNVSTLELGDSALYLCASSLEGSGGTDTQYFGPGTRLTVL.

This chain joins TRBV18 and TRBJ2-5; D may be TRBD2 (6 bases). CDR1 and CDR2 from the germline V gene are KGHSH and LQKENI. The CDR3 runs 13 residues. The ends were cut back, 4 bases at V and 2 bases at J, with 8 bases in the middle. The CDR3 region is CASSRGEQETQYF. The CDR3 DNA follows: TGTGCCAGCTCACGGGGGGAGCAAGAGACCCAGTACTTC.

This clone was observed a handful of times. The V call is TRBV19, the J call TRBJ2-7; D may correspond to TRBD1 or TRBD2 (6 bases each). In germline, CDR1 is LNHDA, CDR2 SQIVND (reference sequence). Trimming took 5 bases from V and 3 from J, leaving 11 bases between them. CDR3 length: 13 residues. DNA of the CDR3: TGTGCCAGTAGTTTGGGGGGCGTCTACGAGCAGTACTTC. Its translation is CASSLGGVYEQYF.

The rearrangement joins TRBV30 to TRBJ2-5, with no clear D. The CDR3 consists of 14 residues. Trimming shortened V by 1 base and J by 3 bases, and 12 bases separated the two germline ends. Germline lookup yields CDR1 GTSNPN and CDR2 SVGIG (reference sequence). The CDR3 DNA reads TGTGCCTGGAGTGCTCGGGTACCTAAAGAGACCCAGTACTTC. It encodes CAWSARVPKETQYF.

This clone was counted between two and nine times. The chain employs TRBV6-6 and TRBJ2-1; 11 nucleotides match TRBD2. The CDR3 consists of 17 residues. Germline assignment: CDR1 MNHNY and CDR2 SVGAGI (reference sequence). V dropped 4 bases and J dropped 4; count of bases not matched to a gene: 9. CDR3 coding DNA: TGTGCCAGCAGTTCGTCAAAGACTAGCGGGGATTACAATGAGCAGTTCTTC. Protein product: CASSSSKTSGDYNEQFF.

The chain uses TRBV28 and TRBJ1-3; D is undetermined. There are 13 residues in the CDR3. Trimming removed 3 bases from V and 9 bases from J, with 12 bases in between. In germline, CDR1 is MDHEN, CDR2 SYDVKM. The CDR3 DNA reads as TGTGCCAGCAGTTTGGATTGGGTGAGCACCATATATTTT. It translates to CASSLDWVSTIYF.

This chain joins TRBV7-3 and TRBJ2-1, with 9 positions matching TRBD1. This CDR3 has 14 residues. Germline CDR1 SGHTA, CDR2 FQGTGA. The ends lost 5 bases at V and 5 bases at J; junction bases unmatched: 4. The chain's CDR3 is CASSVYRGHNEQFF. The CDR3 bases are TGTGCCAGCAGCGTTTACAGGGGGCACAATGAGCAGTTCTTC. The full variable domain, rest sourced from reference TRBV7-3 and TRBJ2-1, is GAGVSQTPSNKVTEKGKYVELRCDPISGHTALYWYRQSLGQGPEFLIYFQGTGAADDSGLPNDRFFAVRPEGSVSTLKIQRTERGDSAVYLCASSVYRGHNEQFFGPGTRLTVL.

The chain joins TRBV20-1 to TRBJ1-1; weak D call: TRBD1 (6 bases). There are 13 residues in the CDR3. Looked up from germline, CDR1 is DFQATT and CDR2 is SNEGSKA (reference sequence). V dropped 3 bases and J dropped 0 bases, with 8 bases sitting between them. The CDR3 region has the DNA TGCAGTGCTAGCGGACAGATGAACACTGAAGCTTTCTTT. It translates to CSASGQMNTEAFF.

This clone was found a few times. The chain is built from TRBV6-2 or TRBV6-3 and TRBJ1-2; a weak D match, TRBD1 (5 bases). This CDR3 spans 17 amino acids. V gave up 5 bases and J gave up 5 bases, with 24 bases separating them. Germline V gene sequence: CDR1 MNHEY, CDR2 SVGEGT. For the CDR3, the DNA is TGTGCCAGCAGTCTAGACAGTCAAGACATTTCTCGATATGGCTACACCTTC. Amino acids: CASSLDSQDISRYGYTF.

There are a few counts of this clone. The chain couples TRBV6-1 to TRBJ1-1; the D gene is possibly TRBD1 (6 bases). Germline CDR1 MNHNS, CDR2 SASEGT. The CDR3 is made up of 12 amino acids. Trimming took off 6 bases at V and 5 bases at J, with 10 bases between the two ends. This chain's CDR3 is CASSRGATEAFF. In nucleotides, the CDR3 is TGTGCCAGCAGCCGGGGGGCGACTGAAGCTTTCTTT.

The gene calls are TRBV12-3 or TRBV12-4 and TRBJ2-3, with TRBD2 identical over 7 bases. Trimming removed 3 bases from V and 3 bases from J; junction bases left unmatched: 3. This CDR3 has 14 residues. The CDR3 nucleotides read TGTGCCAGCAGTTTGGGCGGGAGTACAGATACGCAGTATTTT. This gives the protein CASSLGGSTDTQYF.

The rearrangement uses TRBV28 and TRBJ2-3, with 9 bases aligning to TRBD1. The germline V gene has CDR1 MDHEN and CDR2 SYDVKM. Trimming cost V 5 bases and J 6 bases; bases outside gene matches: 15. There are 17 residues in the CDR3. The DNA of the CDR3 is TGTGCCAGCAGTAGCCCGGGGACAGGGAAGACGAGGGATACGCAGTATTTT. Amino acid sequence: CASSSPGTGKTRDTQYF.

This clone was recorded a few times. The chain links TRBV6-1 to TRBJ2-7; 7 nucleotides agree with TRBD2. With 6 bases clipped from V and 3 bases from J, the junction kept 8 bases outside the gene matches. CDR1 and CDR2 from the germline V gene are MNHNS and SASEGT. This CDR3 region has 14 residues. The CDR3 coding sequence is TGTGCCAGCAGAATGATCGCGGGAGTCTACGAGCAGTACTTC. It translates to CASRMIAGVYEQYF.

V and J are TRBV11-2 and TRBJ2-2; 7 bases are shared with TRBD1. The CDR3 is 14 amino acids. J was trimmed by 3 bases and V by 9 bases; bases with no gene match: 7. Germline V gene data show CDR1 as SGHAT and CDR2 as FQNNGV. The CDR3 DNA reads TGTGCCAGTCGGACAGGTCGGGACACCGGGGAGCTGTTTTTT. It encodes CASRTGRDTGELFF. Supplemented by reference TRBV11-2 and TRBJ2-2, the full variable domain reads EAGVAQSPRYKIIEKRQSVAFWCNPISGHATLYWYQQILGQGPKLLIQFQNNGVVDDSQLPKDRFSAERLKGVDSTLKIQPAKLEDSAVYLCASRTGRDTGELFFGEGSRLTVL.

This clone was found a few times. This chain connects TRBV6-1 to TRBJ1-2; 8 bases align to TRBD1. This CDR3 is built from 15 residues. Germline loops: CDR1 MNHNS, CDR2 SASEGT. V shed 7 bases and J 8 bases; nucleotides not matched to a gene: 15. The CDR3 DNA sequence: TGTGCCAGCAATGTAGGACAGGGATGGGGTGGCGGCTACACCTTC. It codes for CASNVGQGWGGGYTF.

This clone showed up just a few times. This chain joins TRBV15 and TRBJ2-7; D gene ambiguous. Germline CDR1 and CDR2: LNHNV and YYDKDF (reference sequence). The CDR3 runs 13 residues. Trimming stripped 1 base from V and 3 bases from J, with 7 bases between. DNA for the CDR3: TGTGCCACCAGCAGAGGAGGCCTCTACGAGCAGTACTTC. It encodes CATSRGGLYEQYF.

This clone was counted between two and nine times. V gene TRBV28 combines with J gene TRBJ1-6, with D perhaps TRBD1 (6 bases). The CDR3 is made up of 13 amino acids. Germline values: CDR1 MDHEN, CDR2 SYDVKM. Deletions cut 8 bases from V and 10 bases from J, with 15 bases between. The CDR3 is CASLLQGGSPLHF. The CDR3 region has the DNA TGTGCCAGCCTTCTACAGGGAGGATCACCCCTCCACTTT.

This clone has just one count. The rearrangement uses TRBV5-1 and TRBJ1-1, with D tentatively TRBD1 (6 bases). The length of the CDR3 is 14 residues. The germline CDR1 and CDR2 sequences are SGHRS and YFSETQ. Trimming left V 3 bases short and J 1 base short, with 10 bases between. The CDR3 DNA sequence: TGCGCCAGCAGCTGGGGGGGCGGGAACACTGAAGCTTTCTTT. Protein: CASSWGGGNTEAFF.

This clone was counted ten times or more. V usage is TRBV6-5 and J usage is TRBJ2-7; D unresolved. V was pared by 0 bases and J by 2 bases, with 8 bases between. This CDR3 contains 14 residues. Germline V gene data show CDR1 as MNHEY and CDR2 as SVGAGI. The CDR3 loop is CASSYSKIPYEQYF. In DNA form, the CDR3 reads TGTGCCAGCAGTTACTCGAAAATCCCCTACGAGCAGTACTTC.